The 5 T cell receptor beta chains given below trace back to one sample, sequenced in a study of tumor-infiltrating lymphocytes in primary liver carcinoma. A primer matching the constant region was used to make TCR beta cDNA from approximately 520 ng of total RNA. Libraries for TCR beta were built through three nested multiplex PCR rounds, which together made up a slightly modified ARM-PCR procedure. TRBV1-TRBV30 forward primers paired with a C-beta reverse primer drove the first two PCR rounds, 10 cycles each. MiXCR was run by TCRdb on the multiplex PCR reads, yielding one entry per CDR3 protein. The sample holds about 120,000 distinct CDR3 sequences; 65% to 75% are singletons and the top ten take over 8%. From unsorted bulk tissue weighing about 17-30 mg, DNA and RNA were co-extracted. The sequenced material came from tumor-adjacent normal liver tissue. The receptors stem from a woman aged 55-75 years with primary liver carcinoma and hepatitis B virus infection.

In its sample, this clonotype was seen many times. The rearrangement uses TRBV5-1 and TRBJ1-4, with TRBD1 matching over 7 bases. The junction had 2 bases not matched to a gene; V was cut back by 3 bases and J by 0 bases. This CDR3 is 15 amino acids long. Germline V gene data show CDR1 as SGHRS and CDR2 as YFSETQ. The CDR3 DNA follows: TGCGCCAGCAGCTCAGGGGGTGCAACTAATGAAAAACTGTTTTTT. As protein: CASSSGGATNEKLFF.

This clonotype has only one observation. At one end, the junction sequence differs from germline, possibly due to a read error. The chain links TRBV11-1 to TRBJ2-7; D perhaps matches TRBD2 (5 bases). The germline gives CDR1 SGHAT, CDR2 FQDESV (reference sequence). CDR3 length: 15 residues. The CDR3 DNA is TGTGCCGGCAGCTTAGGCGGGCACACTCGCTACGAGCAGTACTTC. Amino acids: CAGSLGGHTRYEQYF.

This clonotype has more than one count but fewer than ten. The chain joins TRBV18 to TRBJ1-4, with 7 bases identical to TRBD1. Per germline, CDR1 KGHSH and CDR2 LQKENI. The CDR3 consists of 15 residues. After removal of 3 bases from V and 2 bases from J, the junction contained 3 bases not matched to a gene. CDR3 sequence: CASSPKTGTNEKLFF. Written as DNA, the CDR3 is TGTGCCAGCTCACCTAAGACAGGGACTAATGAAAAACTGTTTTTT.

About this clonotype itself: Mismatch with germline at one junction end may stem from a read error. The rearrangement joins TRBV20-1 to TRBJ1-5; TRBD1 is a possible D gene (5 bases). Germline CDR1 reads DFQATT; CDR2 reads SNEGSKA (reference sequence). CDR3 length: 13 amino acids. The CDR3 region has the DNA TGCAGTGCTAGGGGGACGCTGAATCAGTCCCAGCATTTT. This translates into CSARGTLNQSQHF.

V usage is TRBV2 and J usage is TRBJ2-1, with 13 bases fitting TRBD2. This CDR3 spans 17 amino acids. The J segment lost 4 bases and the V segment lost 6 bases, leaving 9 bases of the junction unmatched. From germline, CDR1 is SNHLY and CDR2 FYNNEI. CDR3 sequence reads: CASSSTQTSGRYNEQFF. CDR3 DNA: TGTGCCAGCAGCTCCACCCAGACTAGCGGGAGGTACAATGAGCAGTTCTTC. Full variable domain (remainder filled in from reference TRBV2 and TRBJ2-1): EPEVTQTPSHQVTQMGQEVILRCVPISNHLYFYWYRQILGQKVEFLVSFYNNEISEKSEIFDDQFSVERPDGSNFTLKIRSTKLEDSAMYFCASSSTQTSGRYNEQFFGPGTRLTVL.